This T cell receptor beta chain is drawn from a study of cytomegalovirus exposure and HLA in healthy donors. Study results and limitations: Confirmation in vitro established that a few CMV-associated chains were specific for CMV antigens.

The PCR ran on 60 Vbeta and 13 Jbeta primers. TCRdb's copy holds only in-frame clones and misses some; the assay was immunoSEQ multiplex PCR. The sample lists 200,000 to 250,000 clones, around 80% occurring once. Points on this clone: Antigen unknown.

The CDR3 spans 15 residues. Germline CDR1 MNHEY, CDR2 SVGAGI. V lost 6 bases and J lost 0; bases outside the gene matches: 5. The receptor was derived from a male donor in good health and CMV-seronegative. The sequencing sample was made of PBMCs. The rearrangement uses TRBV6-5 and TRBJ1-3; 7 bases match TRBD1. CDR3 amino acids: CASRPDRRSGNTIYF. CDR3 DNA: TGTGCCAGCAGGCCGGACAGGCGCTCTGGAAACACCATATATTTT.